A single sample is the source of the 14 T cell receptor beta chains below, sequenced in a study of a mutant IDH1 vaccine in newly diagnosed glioma. This table comes from immunoSEQ multiplex PCR, and its TCRdb copy is limited to in-frame clones, with some not included. The sample has about 51,000 clones; about three quarters are singletons. This sample's time point: baseline, week 1 (first vaccination visit). As to treatment: pre-vaccination baseline after standard-of-care therapy. The sequenced sample was PBMCs, obtained from a glioma patient treated with radiotherapy, temozolomide or both. Receptor source: a woman aged 40 to 50 with glioma.

The chain employs TRBV5-1 and TRBJ2-5, with 8 positions matching TRBD1. Germline trimming cut 4 bases from V and 3 bases from J; bases unmatched to any gene: 23. Germline lookup yields CDR1 SGHRS and CDR2 YFSETQ. The CDR3 is 20 amino acids. The DNA of the CDR3 is TGCGCCAGCAGCCTTCAGCAGGACAGGGCCTGGCCCGAACCCAAAGAGACCCAGTACTTC. Translated: CASSLQQDRAWPEPKETQYF.

This rearrangement joins TRBV4-3 to TRBJ2-1; D unclear. Germline CDR1 reads LGHNA; CDR2 reads YSLEER. Trimming shortened V by 1 base and J by 5 bases, and 9 bases separated the two germline ends. This CDR3 is built from 14 residues. Here the CDR3 reads CASSQGVADNEQFF. The CDR3 nucleotides read TGCGCCAGCAGCCAAGGGGTCGCCGACAATGAGCAGTTCTTC.

J is TRBJ2-1 and V is TRBV10-3; 9 bases map to TRBD2. V trimming: 5 bases; J trimming: 9 bases; junction bases outside the gene matches: 8. Germline V CDR1 and CDR2: ENHRY, SYGVKD. There are 14 residues in the CDR3. The CDR3 sequence is CAISIWGLAGEQFF. CDR3 coding DNA: TGTGCCATCAGTATCTGGGGACTAGCTGGTGAGCAGTTCTTC.

The gene calls are TRBV6-5 and TRBJ2-3; 9 nucleotides line up with TRBD2. Trimming took 9 bases from V and 6 from J; bases not matched to a gene: 7. This CDR3 has 13 amino acids. CDR1 and CDR2 from the germline V gene are MNHEY and SVGAGI. CDR3 protein: CASAGGSSDTQYF. The CDR3 DNA reads as TGTGCCAGTGCGGGGGGGTCTTCGGATACGCAGTATTTT.

This rearrangement joins TRBV6-1 to TRBJ2-7; perhaps TRBD1 as D (5 bases). CDR1 and CDR2 (germline): MNHNS, SASEGT. This CDR3 contains 13 residues. The V end was cut by 5 bases, the J end by 5 bases, with 13 bases between. CDR3 loop: CASSPQGRNEQYF. The DNA for the CDR3 is TGTGCCAGCAGTCCCCAGGGTAGGAACGAGCAGTACTTC.

The chain has TRBV6-1 and TRBJ1-3; D not resolved. V dropped 1 base and J dropped 4 bases, with 11 bases sitting between them. Germline V gene sequence: CDR1 MNHNS, CDR2 SASEGT. The CDR3 extends over 15 amino acids. CDR3 coding DNA: TGTGCCAGCAGTGAAGACCTTTCCGGGGGAAACACCATATATTTT. Translation: CASSEDLSGGNTIYF.

The chain uses TRBV6-5 and TRBJ1-1, with 7 nucleotides matching TRBD1. The germline V gene has CDR1 MNHEY and CDR2 SVGAGI. There are 15 residues in the CDR3. V shed 2 bases, J shed 3 bases, and the junction held 6 bases outside the gene matches. This CDR3 reads CASSYDKTGYTEAFF. As DNA, the CDR3 is TGTGCCAGCAGTTACGATAAGACAGGGTACACTGAAGCTTTCTTT.

The chain uses TRBV7-2 and TRBJ1-1; 7 bases fit TRBD1. The CDR3 has 14 amino acids. Looked up from germline, CDR1 is SGHTA and CDR2 is FQGNSA. V dropped 4 bases and J dropped 4; count of bases not matched to a gene: 6. CDR3 sequence: CASSSTGYGTEAFF. DNA of the CDR3: TGTGCCAGCAGCTCGACAGGGTATGGCACTGAAGCTTTCTTT.

Turning to this clone: In the same sample, other DNA sequences code for this CDR3. The chain has TRBV9 and TRBJ2-6; no clear D gene. The CDR3 contains 15 residues. V dropped 2 bases and J dropped 0 bases, with 6 bases sitting between them. Germline V gives CDR1 SGDLS, CDR2 YYNGEE. The CDR3, as DNA: TGTGCCAGCAGCGTCGGCGCCTCTGGGGCCAACGTCCTGACTTTC. Translating gives CASSVGASGANVLTF.

The V call is TRBV27, the J call TRBJ1-2; D uncertain. V was shortened by 5 bases and J by 6 bases, with 16 bases between the two germline ends. From germline, CDR1 is MNHEY and CDR2 SMNVEV (reference sequence). This CDR3 spans 14 amino acids. CDR3 sequence: CASSPNPGIDGYTF. CDR3 nucleotide sequence: TGTGCCAGCAGTCCGAACCCGGGGATCGATGGCTACACCTTC.

Regarding this clone: The sample contains more than one DNA sequence encoding this CDR3. The genes are TRBV5-1 and TRBJ2-1; no reliable D call. Germline CDR1 reads SGHRS; CDR2 reads YFSETQ. The V end lost 0 bases, the J end lost 0 bases, and 7 bases lay between the germline ends. CDR3 length equals 15 residues. CDR3 in DNA: TGCGCCAGCAGCTTGGCTCCGGCCTCCTACAATGAGCAGTTCTTC. Encoded protein: CASSLAPASYNEQFF.

The genes are TRBV1 and TRBJ1-2. TRBV1 is marked as a pseudogene. There are 13 residues in the CDR3. CDR3 DNA: TGCACCAGCAGCCAGAGCCCGTTCTATGGCTACACCTTC. Residues: CTSSQSPFYGYTF.

The chain recombines TRBV7-2 with TRBJ2-3, with TRBD2 matching over 10 bases. Germline V gives CDR1 SGHTA, CDR2 FQGNSA. The CDR3 totals 17 residues. Germline trimming cut 5 bases from V and 6 bases from J; bases unmatched to any gene: 14. The CDR3 bases are TGTGCCAGCAGCCTCCCGCCCAGTAGCGGGGGGAGTGATACGCAGTATTTT. Translation: CASSLPPSSGGSDTQYF.

This chain connects TRBV2 to TRBJ2-3; no firm D call. Trimming took off 3 bases at V and 6 bases at J, with 7 bases between the two ends. This CDR3 has 12 amino acids. Germline assignment: CDR1 SNHLY and CDR2 FYNNEI. CDR3 region: CASSERTDTQYF. The CDR3 DNA sequence: TGTGCCAGCAGTGAGAGAACGGATACGCAGTATTTT.